This T cell receptor (beta chain) comes out of a study of T cells in Graves' hyperthyroidism and ophthalmopathy. Exclusions: uncontrolled infection, other autoimmune disease, pregnancy, lactation. V gave up 4 bases and J gave up 5 bases; unmatched junction bases: 7. Per the germline V gene, CDR1 is MDHEN and CDR2 is SYDVKM. The CDR3 extends over 16 amino acids. RNA transcripts were the template for amplifying TCR beta CDR3 regions. First-round RT-PCR of the TCR CDR3 relied on the HTBI primer set. MiXCR, applied by TCRdb to the multiplex PCR reads, yields one record per CDR3 protein. The table includes fewer than 700,000 distinct CDR3 sequences, about 16% detected once.

Material for sequencing was blood. The sequence derives from a woman aged 30 to 39 with Graves' hyperthyroidism. The rearrangement uses TRBV28 and TRBJ2-7; TRBD2 matches at 14 bases. DNA for the CDR3: TGTGCCAGCAGTTCGGGACTAGCGGGAGAAACGAACGAGCAGTACTTC. This encodes CASSSGLAGETNEQYF.